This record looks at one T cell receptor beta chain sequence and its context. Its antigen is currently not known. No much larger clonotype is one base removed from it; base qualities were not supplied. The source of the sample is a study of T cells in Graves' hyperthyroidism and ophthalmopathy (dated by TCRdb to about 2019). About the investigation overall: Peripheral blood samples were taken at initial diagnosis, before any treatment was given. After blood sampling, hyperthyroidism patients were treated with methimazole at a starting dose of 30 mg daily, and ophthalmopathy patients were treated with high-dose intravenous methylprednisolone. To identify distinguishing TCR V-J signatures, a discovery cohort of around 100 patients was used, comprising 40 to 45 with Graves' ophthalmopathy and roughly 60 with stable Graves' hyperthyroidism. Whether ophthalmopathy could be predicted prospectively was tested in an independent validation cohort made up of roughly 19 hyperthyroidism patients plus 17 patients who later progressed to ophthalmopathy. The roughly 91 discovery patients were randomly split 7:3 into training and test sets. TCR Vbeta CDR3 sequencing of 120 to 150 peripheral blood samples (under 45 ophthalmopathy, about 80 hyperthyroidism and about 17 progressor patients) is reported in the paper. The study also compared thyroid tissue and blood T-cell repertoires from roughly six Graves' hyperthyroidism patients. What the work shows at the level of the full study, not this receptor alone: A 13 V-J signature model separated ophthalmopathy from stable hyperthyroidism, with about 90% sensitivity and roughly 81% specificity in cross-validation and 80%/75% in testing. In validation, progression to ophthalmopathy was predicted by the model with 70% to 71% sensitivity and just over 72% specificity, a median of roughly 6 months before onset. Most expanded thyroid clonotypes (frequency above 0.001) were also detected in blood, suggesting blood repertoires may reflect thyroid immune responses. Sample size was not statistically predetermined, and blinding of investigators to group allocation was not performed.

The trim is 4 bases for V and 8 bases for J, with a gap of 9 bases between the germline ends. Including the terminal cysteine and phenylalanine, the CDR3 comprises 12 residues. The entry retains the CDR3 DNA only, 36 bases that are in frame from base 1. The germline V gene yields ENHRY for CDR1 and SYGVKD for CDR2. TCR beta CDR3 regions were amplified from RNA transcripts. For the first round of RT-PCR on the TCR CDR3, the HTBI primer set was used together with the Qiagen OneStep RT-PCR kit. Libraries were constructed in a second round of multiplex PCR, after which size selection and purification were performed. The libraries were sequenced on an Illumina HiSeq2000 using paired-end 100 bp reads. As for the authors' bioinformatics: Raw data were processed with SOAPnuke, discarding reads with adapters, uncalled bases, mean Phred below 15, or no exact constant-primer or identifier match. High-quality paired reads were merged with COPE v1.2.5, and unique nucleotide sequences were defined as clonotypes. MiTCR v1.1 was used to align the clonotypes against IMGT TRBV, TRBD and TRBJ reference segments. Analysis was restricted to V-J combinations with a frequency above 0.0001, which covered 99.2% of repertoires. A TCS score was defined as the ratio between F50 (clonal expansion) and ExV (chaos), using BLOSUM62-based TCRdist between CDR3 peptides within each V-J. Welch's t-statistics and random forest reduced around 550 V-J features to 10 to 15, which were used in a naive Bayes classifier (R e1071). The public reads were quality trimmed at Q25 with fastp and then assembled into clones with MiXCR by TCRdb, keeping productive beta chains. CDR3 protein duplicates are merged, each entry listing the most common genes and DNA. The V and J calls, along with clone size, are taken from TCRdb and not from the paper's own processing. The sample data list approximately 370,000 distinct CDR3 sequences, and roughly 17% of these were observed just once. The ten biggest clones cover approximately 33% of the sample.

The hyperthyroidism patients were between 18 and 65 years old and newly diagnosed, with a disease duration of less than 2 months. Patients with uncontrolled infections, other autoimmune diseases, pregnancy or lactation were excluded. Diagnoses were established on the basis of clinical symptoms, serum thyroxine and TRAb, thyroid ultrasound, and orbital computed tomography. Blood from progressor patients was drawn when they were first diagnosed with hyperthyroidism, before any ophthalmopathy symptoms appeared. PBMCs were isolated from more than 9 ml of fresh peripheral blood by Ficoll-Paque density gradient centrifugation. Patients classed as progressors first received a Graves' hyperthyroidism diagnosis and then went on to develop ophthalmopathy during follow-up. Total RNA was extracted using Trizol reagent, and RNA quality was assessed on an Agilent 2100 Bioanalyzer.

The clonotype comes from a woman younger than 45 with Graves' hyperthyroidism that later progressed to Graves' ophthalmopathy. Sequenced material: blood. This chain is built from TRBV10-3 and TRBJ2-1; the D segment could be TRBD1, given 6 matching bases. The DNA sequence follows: TGTGCCATCAGTGGGACAGCCGATGAGCAGTTCTTC. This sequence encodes CAISGTADEQFF.